These 6 T cell receptor beta chains were sequenced from one sample in a study of T cell clones after liver transplantation. TCRdb keeps only in-frame clones here, not all; method: immunoSEQ multiplex PCR. The table shows approximately 100,000 clones, with around 83% occurring only once. The sample was CD4+ T cells from blood, taken before liver transplant. The origin of the receptors is a human donor who received a liver transplant.

The J gene is TRBJ1-5, the V gene TRBV18; D possibly corresponds to TRBD1 (5 bases). V lost 8 bases, J lost 9 bases, and 17 bases lay in between. The CDR3 totals 13 residues. Germline V gene lookup returns CDR1 KGHSH and CDR2 LQKENI. Here the CDR3 reads CASRDALSGPQHF. The CDR3 nucleotides read TGTGCCAGCCGGGACGCTCTTTCCGGGCCCCAGCATTTT.

The chain uses TRBV25-1 and TRBJ2-7; 9 nucleotides agree with TRBD1. Germline lookup yields CDR1 MGHDK and CDR2 SYGVNS. Germline trimming cut 11 bases from V and 6 bases from J; bases unmatched to any gene: 11. CDR3 length equals 13 residues. This CDR3 is CAVVRTGGFEQYF. The CDR3 DNA sequence: TGTGCCGTAGTACGTACAGGGGGCTTCGAGCAGTACTTC.

This chain connects TRBV6-1 to TRBJ1-5, with a tentative D call TRBD1 (6 bases). The ends were cut back, 8 bases at V and 4 bases at J, with 9 bases in the middle. The CDR3 consists of 12 residues. Germline V CDR1 and CDR2: MNHNS, SASEGT. The CDR3 is CASRTVNQPQHF. In DNA form, the CDR3 reads TGTGCCAGCCGGACAGTTAATCAGCCCCAGCATTTT.

The chain recombines TRBV4-2 with TRBJ2-3; 14 bases align to TRBD2. From germline, CDR1 is LGHNA and CDR2 YNFKEQ. The CDR3 contains 20 residues. V lost 3 bases to trimming and J lost 0 bases; unmatched junction nucleotides: 11. CDR3 sequence: CASSHSTRGLAGASTDTQYF. The DNA of the CDR3 is TGTGCCAGCAGCCATTCAACCCGGGGACTAGCGGGGGCTAGCACAGATACGCAGTATTTT.

CDR3 coding DNA: TGTGCCAGCAGCCAGGGACAGTTCACCTACGAGCAGTACTTC. Translated, it gives CASSQGQFTYEQYF. The chain joins TRBV7-6 to TRBJ2-7; 7 nucleotides agree with TRBD1. V dropped 5 bases and J dropped 2; count of bases not matched to a gene: 6. This CDR3 contains 14 residues. Germline CDR1 SGHVS, CDR2 FNYEAQ.

V usage is TRBV10-2 and J usage is TRBJ2-2; 7 positions agree with TRBD2. V lost 2 bases to trimming and J lost 4 bases; unmatched junction nucleotides: 10. Germline assignment: CDR1 WSHSY and CDR2 SAAADI. The CDR3 covers 17 residues. The chain's CDR3 is CASSEGPGGSATGELFF. In DNA form, the CDR3 reads TGCGCCAGCAGTGAGGGCCCTGGCGGGAGCGCCACCGGGGAGCTGTTTTTT.